Each of the 24 T cell receptor beta chains below was sequenced from the same sample in a study of OX40 agonist ivuxolimab in advanced cancers. Produced via immunoSEQ multiplex PCR; TCRdb's table is partial and in-frame only. The repertoire consists of around 84,000 clones, with approximately 80% occurring once and the leading ten covering around 0.51%. The sample here was CD4+ or CD8+ T cells sorted from blood, taken in a trial of the OX40 agonist ivuxolimab. Receptors were obtained from an adult with an advanced solid tumor such as melanoma, head and neck, liver or kidney cancer.

The chain carries TRBV2 and TRBJ2-7; a possible D gene is TRBD2 (5 bases). This CDR3 is built from 18 residues. In germline, CDR1 is SNHLY, CDR2 FYNNEI. V lost 4 bases to trimming and J lost 2 bases, with 24 bases between them. DNA of the CDR3: TGTGCCAGCAGTGGGACTTTTACCCTCTTAGGCTCTACCTACGAGCAGTACTTC. Translation: CASSGTFTLLGSTYEQYF. Variable domain in full (rest from reference TRBV2 and TRBJ2-7): EPEVTQTPSHQVTQMGQEVILRCVPISNHLYFYWYRQILGQKVEFLVSFYNNEISEKSEIFDDQFSVERPDGSNFTLKIRSTKLEDSAMYFCASSGTFTLLGSTYEQYFGPGTRLTVT.

The chain couples TRBV6-1 to TRBJ1-1; no definite D call. The V gene's germline CDR1 is MNHNS and CDR2 SASEGT. This CDR3 spans 15 amino acids. V was cut by 6 bases and J by 3 bases, with 17 bases left in between. In nucleotides, the CDR3 is TGTGCCAGCAGCTCCGAACCGGGCGTGTACACTGAAGCTTTCTTT. Its protein product is CASSSEPGVYTEAFF.

This rearrangement joins TRBV4-3 to TRBJ2-1; D may match TRBD1 or TRBD2 (5 bases each). The CDR3 runs 13 residues. V lost 3 bases, J lost 6 bases, and 9 bases lay in between. Germline V gives CDR1 LGHNA, CDR2 YSLEER. CDR3 DNA: TGCGCCAGCAGCCAGGCAGGGAGCAATGAGCAGTTCTTC. This codes for CASSQAGSNEQFF.

The V gene is TRBV30, the J gene TRBJ1-4; TRBD1 matches 9 bases. This CDR3 is 16 amino acids long. The trim removed 3 bases at V and 6 bases at J, leaving 11 bases unmatched. Per the germline V gene, CDR1 is GTSNPN and CDR2 is SVGIG (reference sequence). The CDR3 bases are TGTGCCTGGAGATCGAAAGACAGGGGGAAACATGAAAAACTGTTTTTT. As protein: CAWRSKDRGKHEKLFF.

CDR3: CSVGQDGYTF. The CDR3 nucleotides are TGCAGCGTTGGACAAGATGGCTACACCTTC. The chain links TRBV29-1 to TRBJ1-2; D gene uncertain. The V end lost 4 bases, the J end lost 6 bases, and 6 bases lay between the germline ends. Germline assignment: CDR1 SQVTM and CDR2 ANQGSEA. The CDR3 covers 10 residues.

The rearrangement uses TRBV19 and TRBJ2-7, with D possibly being TRBD1 (6 bases). V shed 5 bases and J shed 7 bases, with 15 bases lying between them. CDR1 and CDR2 from the germline V gene are LNHDA and SQIVND (reference sequence). This CDR3 has 13 residues. The CDR3 sequence is CASSGNTGFEQYF. CDR3 coding DNA: TGTGCCAGTAGTGGGAACACAGGGTTTGAGCAGTACTTC. Based on the CDR3 plus reference TRBV19 and TRBJ2-7, the full variable domain is DGGITQSPKYLFRKEGQNVTLSCEQNLNHDAMYWYRQDPGQGLRLIYYSQIVNDFQKGDIAEGYSVSREKKESFPLTVTSAQKNPTAFYLCASSGNTGFEQYFGPGTRLTVT.

This chain connects TRBV6-5 to TRBJ2-1; no reliable D call. Germline assignment: CDR1 MNHEY and CDR2 SVGAGI. V lost 8 bases and J lost 9, with 14 bases in between. The CDR3 runs to 12 residues. The CDR3: CASRVGSGEQFF. For the CDR3, the DNA is TGTGCCAGCCGAGTGGGATCGGGTGAGCAGTTCTTC.

J is TRBJ1-5 and V is TRBV5-8; 7 bases fit TRBD1. Germline values: CDR1 SGHTS, CDR2 YDEGEE. V shed 3 bases, J shed 1 base, and the junction held 7 bases outside the gene matches. The CDR3 totals 16 residues. For the CDR3, the DNA is TGTGCCAGCAGCTCGGGGGACAGACTCAGCAATCAGCCCCAGCATTTT. Protein: CASSSGDRLSNQPQHF.

CDR3 amino acids: CASSQGLRDRVSEAFF. CDR3 bases: TGCGCCAGCAGCCAGGGACTCCGGGACAGGGTATCTGAAGCTTTCTTT. The J gene is TRBJ1-1, the V gene TRBV4-3, with TRBD1 matching 9 bases. Germline V lookup: CDR1 LGHNA, CDR2 YSLEER. The CDR3 loop spans 16 amino acids. Unmatched junction bases numbered 11, after V lost 3 bases and J lost 6 bases.

The chain carries TRBV6-5 and TRBJ2-1; D ambiguous. This CDR3 has 14 amino acids. V was clipped by 5 bases and J by 6 bases, with 14 bases between them. Germline V gives CDR1 MNHEY, CDR2 SVGAGI. CDR3 amino acids: CASSNTLGSNEQFF. The CDR3 DNA follows: TGTGCCAGCAGTAATACTCTTGGCTCCAATGAGCAGTTCTTC.

The J gene is TRBJ1-2, the V gene TRBV7-2, with unresolved D. Trimming cost V 1 base and J 1 base, with 7 bases left between them. CDR3 length equals 14 residues. Germline CDR1 reads SGHTA; CDR2 reads FQGNSA. This CDR3 is CASSLGQVNYGYTF. As DNA, the CDR3 is TGTGCCAGCAGCTTAGGGCAGGTTAACTATGGCTACACCTTC.

The chain combines TRBV6-4 with TRBJ2-1; possibly TRBD1 for D (5 bases). The V end was cut by 2 bases, the J end by 7 bases, with 15 bases between. Per the germline V gene, CDR1 is MRHNA and CDR2 is SNTAGT. This CDR3 is built from 15 residues. The chain's CDR3 is CASSDVASRGNEQFF. The CDR3 nucleotides read TGTGCCAGCAGTGACGTGGCGTCTAGGGGTAATGAGCAGTTCTTC.

This chain connects TRBV6-1 to TRBJ2-7; 7 bases map to TRBD1. V lost 9 bases, J lost 0 bases, and 8 bases stayed unmatched. Germline V gene lookup returns CDR1 MNHNS and CDR2 SASEGT. The CDR3 contains 14 residues. CDR3 DNA sequence: TGTGCCAGTGGACAGGTGGAGAGCTCCTACGAGCAGTACTTC. Protein sequence: CASGQVESSYEQYF.

The chain recombines TRBV7-9 with TRBJ2-3, with TRBD2 matching over 9 bases. Trimming cost V 8 bases and J 3 bases; bases outside gene matches: 6. The CDR3 consists of 14 residues. Germline V gene sequence: CDR1 SEHNR, CDR2 FQNEAQ (reference sequence). The CDR3: CASDGTSRTDTQYF. Here the CDR3 DNA reads TGTGCCAGCGATGGGACTAGCCGGACAGATACGCAGTATTTT. Drawing the rest from reference TRBV7-9 and TRBJ2-3, the complete variable domain is DTGVSQNPRHKITKRGQNVTFRCDPISEHNRLYWYRQTLGQGPEFLTYFQNEAQLEKSRLLSDRFSAERPKGSFSTLEIQRTEQGDSAMYLCASDGTSRTDTQYFGPGTRLTVL.

The chain recombines TRBV5-1 with TRBJ2-7; D possibly corresponds to TRBD2 (6 bases). CDR3 length equals 15 residues. The V end lost 0 bases, the J end lost 3 bases, and 13 bases lay between the germline ends. The V gene's germline CDR1 is SGHRS and CDR2 YFSETQ. The CDR3 nucleotides are TGCGCCAGCAGCTTGGATCCTTACGGGGGCTACGAGCAGTACTTC. Its protein product is CASSLDPYGGYEQYF.

This clone was detected only a few times. The chain carries TRBV11-1 and TRBJ2-7; maybe TRBD1 (6 bases). The CDR3 consists of 13 residues. The germline V and J ends were trimmed by 5 bases and 3 bases, with 11 bases remaining between them. The germline gives CDR1 SGHAT, CDR2 FQDESV (reference sequence). CDR3 sequence (DNA): TGTGCCAGCAGCCTTGACAGGTTCTACGAGCAGTACTTC. This codes for CASSLDRFYEQYF.

The chain uses TRBV7-8 and TRBJ2-1, with D possibly matching TRBD1 (6 bases). The germline V and J ends were trimmed by 5 bases and 6 bases, with 11 bases remaining between them. Germline assignment: CDR1 SGHVS and CDR2 FQNEAQ. This CDR3 region has 13 residues. In DNA form, the CDR3 reads TGTGCCAGCAGCAGGGACAAGCCCAATGAGCAGTTCTTC. This encodes CASSRDKPNEQFF.

The chain employs TRBV7-3 and TRBJ2-3, with D tentatively TRBD2 (6 bases). Trimming took off 0 bases at V and 4 bases at J, with 11 bases between the two ends. The CDR3 has 15 amino acids. Germline values: CDR1 SGHTA, CDR2 FQGTGA. CDR3 region: CASSLTGLAADTQYF. The CDR3 bases are TGTGCCAGCAGCTTAACCGGGTTAGCGGCAGATACGCAGTATTTT. Based on the CDR3 plus reference TRBV7-3 and TRBJ2-3, the full variable domain is GAGVSQTPSNKVTEKGKYVELRCDPISGHTALYWYRQSLGQGPEFLIYFQGTGAADDSGLPNDRFFAVRPEGSVSTLKIQRTERGDSAVYLCASSLTGLAADTQYFGPGTRLTVL.

The CDR3 DNA reads as TGTGCCAGCAGCGCGCAACAGGGAGGTCGCACTGAAGCTTTCTTT. Protein product: CASSAQQGGRTEAFF. The chain joins TRBV9 to TRBJ1-1; D is possibly TRBD1 (6 bases). Per germline, CDR1 SGDLS and CDR2 YYNGEE. This CDR3 region has 15 residues. The ends were cut back, 3 bases at V and 4 bases at J, with 16 bases in the middle.

This clone was recorded only once. The V and J genes are TRBV28 and TRBJ2-1; D gene uncertain. The CDR3 totals 13 residues. The germline gives CDR1 MDHEN, CDR2 SYDVKM. Between the trimmed V and J ends, which lost 7 bases and 0 bases, there was a span of 7 bases. The CDR3 sequence is CASNRVSYNEQFF. In DNA, the CDR3 is TGTGCCAGCAATAGGGTCTCCTACAATGAGCAGTTCTTC.

This clone was seen once. The rearrangement uses TRBV10-3 and TRBJ2-5, with D unresolved. The ends were cut back, 0 bases at V and 5 bases at J, with 19 bases in the middle. This CDR3 has 17 residues. The germline gives CDR1 ENHRY, CDR2 SYGVKD. CDR3: CAISESSGRVVGETQYF. CDR3 nucleotide sequence: TGTGCCATCAGTGAGTCGAGTGGTCGCGTGGTCGGGGAGACCCAGTACTTC.

J is TRBJ1-1 and V is TRBV7-2, with 9 bases that match TRBD1. From germline, CDR1 is SGHTA and CDR2 FQGNSA. The V and J ends lost 5 bases and 11 bases, in that order; junction bases with no gene match: 6. The CDR3 is 12 amino acids. CDR3 sequence reads: CASSAQGAGAFF. CDR3 in DNA: TGTGCCAGCAGCGCACAGGGGGCTGGGGCTTTCTTT. The entire variable domain, with the rest obtained from reference TRBV7-2 and TRBJ1-1, is as follows: GAGVSQSPSNKVTEKGKDVELRCDPISGHTALYWYRQSLGQGLEFLIYFQGNSAPDKSGLPSDRFSAERTGGSVSTLTIQRTQQEDSAVYLCASSAQGAGAFFGQGTRLTVV.

This clone turned up a few times. CDR3 residues: CASSIPSGREDGYTF. The CDR3 DNA reads TGTGCCAGTAGTATTCCCTCGGGCAGGGAAGATGGCTACACCTTC. This chain joins TRBV19 and TRBJ1-2, with a possible D match to TRBD1 (5 bases). The CDR3 is 15 residues long. The germline V gene encodes CDR1 LNHDA and CDR2 SQIVND (reference sequence). The ends were cut back, 3 bases at V and 6 bases at J, with 17 bases in the middle. Looking up the rest from reference TRBV19 and TRBJ1-2 gives the full variable domain: DGGITQSPKYLFRKEGQNVTLSCEQNLNHDAMYWYRQDPGQGLRLIYYSQIVNDFQKGDIAEGYSVSREKKESFPLTVTSAQKNPTAFYLCASSIPSGREDGYTFGSGTRLTVV.

The CDR3 loop is CASSLTGTGGEKLFF. The CDR3 DNA sequence: TGCGCCAGCAGCTTGACCGGGACAGGGGGCGAAAAACTGTTTTTT. This sequence joins TRBV5-1 and TRBJ1-4, with 12 bases that match TRBD1. The length of the CDR3 is 15 residues. Per germline, CDR1 SGHRS and CDR2 YFSETQ. V was pared by 1 base and J by 8 bases, with 3 bases of the junction left unmatched.